Each of the 19 T cell receptor beta chains below was sequenced from the same sample in a study of OX40 agonist ivuxolimab in advanced cancers. Sequencing used immunoSEQ multiplex PCR; TCRdb keeps in-frame clones, though not all of them. There are around 31,000 clones in the sample; 75% to 90% occur only once, and about two fifths lies in the top ten. Specimen: CD4+ or CD8+ T cells sorted from blood, collected in a trial of the OX40 agonist ivuxolimab. These receptors were collected from an adult with an advanced solid tumor such as melanoma, head and neck, liver or kidney cancer.

The chain is built from TRBV25-1 and TRBJ2-5; D perhaps matches TRBD2 (6 bases). The CDR3 consists of 14 residues. V dropped 3 bases and J dropped 0 bases, with 8 bases sitting between them. The germline gives CDR1 MGHDK, CDR2 SYGVNS. This chain's CDR3 is CASSEGGDQETQYF. The CDR3 nucleotides are TGTGCCAGCAGTGAGGGCGGGGACCAAGAGACCCAGTACTTC. Full variable domain (remainder filled in from reference TRBV25-1 and TRBJ2-5): EADIYQTPRYLVIGTGKKITLECSQTMGHDKMYWYQQDPGMELHLIHYSYGVNSTEKGDLSSESTVSRIRTEHFPLTLESARPSHTSQYLCASSEGGDQETQYFGPGTRLLVL.

This chain joins TRBV4-3 and TRBJ1-1; no definite D call. V was clipped by 4 bases and J by 2 bases, with 14 bases between them. The CDR3 length is 15 residues. The germline V gene has CDR1 LGHNA and CDR2 YSLEER. The DNA for the CDR3 is TGCGCCAGCAGCCGCACTTTGGGGTTCAACACTGAAGCTTTCTTT. Translated, it gives CASSRTLGFNTEAFF.

The chain recombines TRBV28 with TRBJ2-5; 16 bases are a match to TRBD2. This CDR3 contains 21 residues. Trimming cost V 3 bases and J 4 bases; bases outside gene matches: 17. Germline V gene lookup returns CDR1 MDHEN and CDR2 SYDVKM. The CDR3 DNA reads TGTGCCAGCAGTTTTCTTTCCCCCGGGACTAGCGGGAGGGCCCAGGCAGAGACCCAGTACTTC. Protein product: CASSFLSPGTSGRAQAETQYF.

This clone appeared once. The DNA of the CDR3 is TGTGCCTGGAGTATGGGACAGGGGGTAACTGAAGCTTTCTTT. Protein product: CAWSMGQGVTEAFF. This chain joins TRBV30 and TRBJ1-1; 11 bases are a match to TRBD1. The germline V gene has CDR1 GTSNPN and CDR2 SVGIG (reference sequence). CDR3 length equals 14 residues. V dropped 2 bases and J dropped 5; count of bases not matched to a gene: 4.

The chain uses TRBV9 and TRBJ2-1; D possibly corresponds to TRBD1 (6 bases). Germline assignment: CDR1 SGDLS and CDR2 YYNGEE. CDR3 length: 15 residues. Trimming removed 3 bases at V and 5 bases at J, with 15 bases between. CDR3 amino acids: CASSASGTKNNEQFF. The CDR3 nucleotides read TGTGCCAGCAGCGCGTCCGGGACAAAGAACAATGAGCAGTTCTTC.

V gene TRBV7-3 combines with J gene TRBJ2-3; 9 bases map to TRBD2. V shed 6 bases and J 0 bases; nucleotides not matched to a gene: 10. This CDR3 has 17 residues. Germline CDR1 is SGHTA and CDR2 is FQGTGA. CDR3 region: CASSSGASGASTDTQYF. DNA of the CDR3: TGTGCCAGCAGTTCAGGGGCTAGCGGGGCGAGCACAGATACGCAGTATTTT.

This chain connects TRBV30 to TRBJ2-3; D possibly uses TRBD1 or TRBD2 (5 bases each). V was cut by 2 bases and J by 3 bases, with 9 bases left in between. The length of the CDR3 is 13 residues. From germline, CDR1 is GTSNPN and CDR2 SVGIG (reference sequence). The CDR3 DNA is TGTGCCTGGAGTCGTGGGGGTACAGATACGCAGTATTTT. It yields the protein CAWSRGGTDTQYF.

The genes are TRBV6-6 and TRBJ1-2, with 10 bases identical to TRBD1. Germline assignment: CDR1 MNHNY and CDR2 SVGAGI (reference sequence). J gave up 6 bases and V 4 bases, and 5 bases lay outside the gene matches. This CDR3 has 14 residues. The CDR3 DNA follows: TGTGCCAGCAGTTTGACAGGGGGCGATGATGGCTACACCTTC. It yields the protein CASSLTGGDDGYTF.

V gene TRBV4-1 combines with J gene TRBJ1-5; D unclear. The CDR3 is 16 residues long. Trimming shortened V by 0 bases and J by 6 bases, and 15 bases separated the two germline ends. The V gene's germline CDR1 is MGHRA and CDR2 YSYEKL. DNA for the CDR3: TGCGCCAGCAGCCAAGACGAGGACCCACGGGGTCAGCCCCAGCATTTT. Protein: CASSQDEDPRGQPQHF.

The rearrangement joins TRBV7-2 to TRBJ2-1; 8 nucleotides align to TRBD2. This CDR3 comprises 14 residues. J was trimmed by 7 bases and V by 0 bases; bases with no gene match: 2. CDR1 is SGHTA and CDR2 is FQGNSA in the germline V gene. CDR3 DNA sequence: TGTGCCAGCAGCTTAGCGCGGGAGGTTAATGAGCAGTTCTTC. Its protein is CASSLAREVNEQFF.

The chain combines TRBV28 with TRBJ2-7; D gene unclear. CDR3 size: 13 residues. From germline, CDR1 is MDHEN and CDR2 SYDVKM. V gave up 3 bases and J gave up 2 bases, with 8 bases separating them. CDR3: CASSLATTYEQYF. CDR3 in DNA: TGTGCCAGCAGTTTGGCCACTACCTACGAGCAGTACTTC.

This chain links TRBV28 with TRBJ2-4, with 10 bases fitting TRBD2. V was pared by 2 bases and J by 10 bases, with 8 bases of the junction left unmatched. The CDR3 length is 15 residues. The germline CDR1 and CDR2 sequences are MDHEN and SYDVKM. As DNA, the CDR3 is TGTGCCAGCAGTTTAGCTGCTAGCGGGAGAGGGATTCAGTACTTC. This encodes CASSLAASGRGIQYF.

This sequence joins TRBV15 and TRBJ2-5; 10 positions agree with TRBD2. The length of the CDR3 is 17 residues. Germline V gene sequence: CDR1 LNHNV, CDR2 YYDKDF (reference sequence). Trimming at V came to 3 bases and at J to 1 base, leaving 8 bases not matched to a gene. The CDR3 coding sequence is TGTGCCACCAGCAGTGGTCTAGCGGGAGCGTTCCAAGAGACCCAGTACTTC. This sequence encodes CATSSGLAGAFQETQYF.

This rearrangement joins TRBV5-4 to TRBJ2-7; no firm D call. The germline V and J ends were trimmed by 0 bases and 3 bases, with 1 base remaining between them. This CDR3 has 11 amino acids. The germline CDR1 and CDR2 sequences are SGHNT and YYREEE (reference sequence). CDR3 sequence: CASSLDYEQYF. The CDR3 nucleotides read TGTGCCAGCAGCTTGGACTACGAGCAGTACTTC.

This sequence joins TRBV4-1 and TRBJ2-7; D is undetermined. This CDR3 has 13 amino acids. Germline CDR1 MGHRA, CDR2 YSYEKL. Trimming cost V 0 bases and J 5 bases, with 8 bases left between them. CDR3 sequence (DNA): TGCGCCAGCAGCCAAGAGGGTCCAAACGAGCAGTACTTC. This sequence encodes CASSQEGPNEQYF.

The rearrangement links TRBV29-1 to TRBJ2-7; D might be TRBD1 or TRBD2, each matching 5 bases. The CDR3 consists of 15 residues. The V end lost 0 bases, the J end lost 1 base, and 13 bases lay between the germline ends. From germline, CDR1 is SQVTM and CDR2 ANQGSEA. CDR3 sequence reads: CSVEDLRGSSYEQYF. The CDR3 DNA reads TGCAGCGTTGAAGATCTGAGGGGATCTTCCTACGAGCAGTACTTC.

This chain uses TRBV21-1 with TRBJ1-2. TRBV21-1 is assigned pseudogene status. The CDR3 loop spans 12 amino acids. In DNA, the CDR3 is TGTGCCAGCAGCCCTGGGAGGTGTGGCTACACCTTC. Its protein product is CASSPGRCGYTF.

The V call is TRBV11-2, the J call TRBJ1-1; 9 positions match TRBD1. With V trimmed by 5 bases and J by 5 bases, 9 bases remained unmatched. Germline V gives CDR1 SGHAT, CDR2 FQNNGV. The CDR3 is 15 amino acids. The CDR3 DNA follows: TGTGCCAGCAGCAGACCCGGGACAGGGAAGACTGAAGCTTTCTTT. This gives the protein CASSRPGTGKTEAFF.

The gene calls are TRBV30 and TRBJ1-1, with D perhaps TRBD1 (6 bases). V lost 3 bases, J lost 5 bases, and 19 bases lay in between. CDR1 is GTSNPN and CDR2 is SVGIG in the germline V gene (reference sequence). There are 15 residues in the CDR3. CDR3 sequence (DNA): TGTGCCTGGAGAACCCTGTTTCAGGGGTTGACTGAAGCTTTCTTT. The encoded protein is CAWRTLFQGLTEAFF.